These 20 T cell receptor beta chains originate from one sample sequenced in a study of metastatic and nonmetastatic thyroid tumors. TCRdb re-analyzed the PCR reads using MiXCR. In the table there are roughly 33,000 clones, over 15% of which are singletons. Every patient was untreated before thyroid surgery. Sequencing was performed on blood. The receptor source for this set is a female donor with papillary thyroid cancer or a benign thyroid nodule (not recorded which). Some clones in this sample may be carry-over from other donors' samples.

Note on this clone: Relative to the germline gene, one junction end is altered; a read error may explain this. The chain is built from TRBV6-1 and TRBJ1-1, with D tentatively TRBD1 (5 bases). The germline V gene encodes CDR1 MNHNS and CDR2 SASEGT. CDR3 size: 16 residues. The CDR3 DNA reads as TGTGTCAGCACGCCGAGTGGAGCGGGGGACGCCGCTGAAGCTTTCTTT. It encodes CVSTPSGAGDAAEAFF.

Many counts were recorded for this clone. Here the CDR3 DNA reads TGTGCCAGCAGTTTAGTCCGGGGCTTGGACTATGGCTACACCTTC. It specifies CASSLVRGLDYGYTF. V gene TRBV28 combines with J gene TRBJ1-2; a possible D gene is TRBD1 (5 bases). The germline V gene has CDR1 MDHEN and CDR2 SYDVKM. This CDR3 region has 15 residues. V lost 2 bases, J lost 3 bases, and 13 bases lay in between.

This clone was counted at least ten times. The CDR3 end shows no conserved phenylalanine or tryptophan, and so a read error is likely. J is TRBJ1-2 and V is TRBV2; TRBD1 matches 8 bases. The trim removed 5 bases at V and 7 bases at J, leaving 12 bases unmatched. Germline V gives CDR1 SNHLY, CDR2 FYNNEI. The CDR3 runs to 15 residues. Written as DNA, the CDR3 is TGTGCCAGCAGTAAGGGGCAGGGGGCGAGCGGTGGCTACACCTGC. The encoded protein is CASSKGQGASGGYTC.

CDR3 nucleotide sequence: TGTGCCAGCAGCCGGGACAGGGGTAACTATGGCTACACCTTC. Amino acid sequence: CASSRDRGNYGYTF. The rearrangement links TRBV4-2 to TRBJ1-2; 10 bases line up with TRBD1. Germline CDR1 is LGHNA and CDR2 is YNFKEQ. This CDR3 contains 14 residues. The junction had 0 bases not matched to a gene; V was cut back by 4 bases and J by 1 base.

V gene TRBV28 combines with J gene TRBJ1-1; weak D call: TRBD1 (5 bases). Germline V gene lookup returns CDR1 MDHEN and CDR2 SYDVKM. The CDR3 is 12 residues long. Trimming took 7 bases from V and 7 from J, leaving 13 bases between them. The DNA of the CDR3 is TGTGCCAGCATGGAAGGACATCTTGAAGCTTTCTTT. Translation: CASMEGHLEAFF. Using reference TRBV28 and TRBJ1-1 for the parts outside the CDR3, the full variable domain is DVKVTQSSRYLVKRTGEKVFLECVQDMDHENMFWYRQDPGLGLRLIYFSYDVKMKEKGDIPEGYSVSREKKERFSLILESASTNQTSMYLCASMEGHLEAFFGQGTRLTVV.

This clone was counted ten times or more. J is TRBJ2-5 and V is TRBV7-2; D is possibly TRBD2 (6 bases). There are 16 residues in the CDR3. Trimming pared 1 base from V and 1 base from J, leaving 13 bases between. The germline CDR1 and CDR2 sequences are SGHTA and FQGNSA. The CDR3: CASSLVGGGRQETQYF. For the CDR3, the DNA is TGTGCCAGCAGCTTAGTTGGGGGAGGCCGCCAAGAGACCCAGTACTTC.

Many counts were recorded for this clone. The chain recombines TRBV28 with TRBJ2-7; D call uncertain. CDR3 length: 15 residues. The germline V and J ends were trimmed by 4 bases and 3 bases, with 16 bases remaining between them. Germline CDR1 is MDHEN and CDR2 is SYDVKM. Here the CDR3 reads CASSYSHRAFYEQYF. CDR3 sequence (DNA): TGTGCCAGCAGTTACAGCCATAGAGCGTTCTACGAGCAGTACTTC.

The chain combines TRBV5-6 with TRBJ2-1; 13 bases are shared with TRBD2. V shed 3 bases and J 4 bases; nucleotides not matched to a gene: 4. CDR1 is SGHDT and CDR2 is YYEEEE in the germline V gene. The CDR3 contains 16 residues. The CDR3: CASSYPTSGGYNEQFF. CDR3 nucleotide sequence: TGTGCCAGCAGCTACCCGACTAGCGGGGGGTACAATGAGCAGTTCTTC.

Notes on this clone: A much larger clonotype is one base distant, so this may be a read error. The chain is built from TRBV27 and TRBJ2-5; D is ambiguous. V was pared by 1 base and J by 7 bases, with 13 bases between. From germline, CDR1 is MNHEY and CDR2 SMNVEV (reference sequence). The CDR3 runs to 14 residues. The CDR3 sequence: CASSLWVSDGTQYF. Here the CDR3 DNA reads TGTGCCAGCAGTTTATGGGTTAGTGACGGGACCCAGTACTTC.

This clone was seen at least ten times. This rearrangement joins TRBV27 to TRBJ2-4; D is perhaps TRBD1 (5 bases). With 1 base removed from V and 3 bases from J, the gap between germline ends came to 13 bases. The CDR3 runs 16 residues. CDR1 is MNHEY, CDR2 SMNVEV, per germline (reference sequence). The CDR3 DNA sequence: TGTGCCAGCAGTTTATGGGCAGGGCTGGGCAAAAACATTCAGTACTTC. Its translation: CASSLWAGLGKNIQYF.

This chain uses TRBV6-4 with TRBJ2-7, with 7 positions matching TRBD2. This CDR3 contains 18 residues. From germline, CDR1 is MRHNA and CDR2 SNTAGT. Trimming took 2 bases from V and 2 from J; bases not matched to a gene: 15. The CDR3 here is CASSDNSKGGRTPYEQYF. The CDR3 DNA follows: TGTGCCAGCAGTGACAACAGTAAGGGCGGGAGAACTCCCTACGAGCAGTACTTC.

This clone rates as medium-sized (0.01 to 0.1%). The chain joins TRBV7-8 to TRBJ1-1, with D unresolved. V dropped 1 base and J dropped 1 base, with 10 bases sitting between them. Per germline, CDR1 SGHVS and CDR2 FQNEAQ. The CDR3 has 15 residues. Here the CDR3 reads CASSLGNVWNTEAFF. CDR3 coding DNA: TGTGCCAGCAGCTTAGGAAACGTCTGGAACACTGAAGCTTTCTTT.

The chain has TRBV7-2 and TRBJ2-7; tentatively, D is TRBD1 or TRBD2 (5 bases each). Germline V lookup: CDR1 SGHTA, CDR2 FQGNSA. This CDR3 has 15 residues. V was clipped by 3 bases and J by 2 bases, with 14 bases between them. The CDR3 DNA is TGTGCCAGCAGCTTCGGGACGGGGCGAACCTACGAGCAGTACTTC. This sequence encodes CASSFGTGRTYEQYF.

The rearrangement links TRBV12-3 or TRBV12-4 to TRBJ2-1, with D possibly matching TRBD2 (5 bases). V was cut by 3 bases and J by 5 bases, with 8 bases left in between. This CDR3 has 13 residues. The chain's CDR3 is CASSFGRDNEQFF. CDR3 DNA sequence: TGTGCCAGCAGTTTTGGGAGAGACAATGAGCAGTTCTTC.

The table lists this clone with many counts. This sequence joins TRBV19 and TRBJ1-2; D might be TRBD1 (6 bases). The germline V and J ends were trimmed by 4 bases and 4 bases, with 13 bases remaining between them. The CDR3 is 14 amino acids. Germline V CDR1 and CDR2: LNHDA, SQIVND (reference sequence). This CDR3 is CASSKGGPLYGYTF. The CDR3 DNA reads TGTGCCAGTAGTAAAGGGGGGCCTCTCTATGGCTACACCTTC.

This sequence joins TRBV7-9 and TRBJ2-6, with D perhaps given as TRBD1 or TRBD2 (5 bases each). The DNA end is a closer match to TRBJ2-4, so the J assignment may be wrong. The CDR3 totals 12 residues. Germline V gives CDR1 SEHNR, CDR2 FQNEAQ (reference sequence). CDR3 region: CASSENGDDQYF. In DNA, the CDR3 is TGTGCCAGCAGCGAGAACGGGGACGATCAGTACTTC.

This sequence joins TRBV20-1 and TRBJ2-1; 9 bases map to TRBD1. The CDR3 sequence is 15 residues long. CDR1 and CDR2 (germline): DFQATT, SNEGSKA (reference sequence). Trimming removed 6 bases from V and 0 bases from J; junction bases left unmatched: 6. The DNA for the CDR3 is TGCAGTGCCAGCAGGACAGGGGACTCCTACAATGAGCAGTTCTTC. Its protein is CSASRTGDSYNEQFF.

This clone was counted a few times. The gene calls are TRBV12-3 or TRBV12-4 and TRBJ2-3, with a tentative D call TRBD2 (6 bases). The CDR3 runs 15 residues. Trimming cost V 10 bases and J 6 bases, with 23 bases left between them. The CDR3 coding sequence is TGTGCCATCAACGACGGACTATCGGGAGTGGATACGCAGTATTTT. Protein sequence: CAINDGLSGVDTQYF.

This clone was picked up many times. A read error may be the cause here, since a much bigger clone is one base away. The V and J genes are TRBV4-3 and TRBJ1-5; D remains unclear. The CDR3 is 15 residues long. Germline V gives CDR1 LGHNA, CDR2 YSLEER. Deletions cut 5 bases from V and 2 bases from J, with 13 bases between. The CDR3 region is CASSFGSGGNQPQHF. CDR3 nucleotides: TGCGCCAGCAGCTTCGGGAGCGGGGGCAATCAGCCCCAGCATTTT.

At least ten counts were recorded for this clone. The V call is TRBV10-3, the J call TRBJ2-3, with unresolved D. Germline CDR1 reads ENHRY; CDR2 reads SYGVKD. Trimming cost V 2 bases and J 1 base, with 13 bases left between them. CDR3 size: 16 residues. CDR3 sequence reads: CAISEPPDKRTDTQYF. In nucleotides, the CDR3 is TGTGCCATCAGTGAGCCGCCTGACAAGCGCACAGATACGCAGTATTTT.